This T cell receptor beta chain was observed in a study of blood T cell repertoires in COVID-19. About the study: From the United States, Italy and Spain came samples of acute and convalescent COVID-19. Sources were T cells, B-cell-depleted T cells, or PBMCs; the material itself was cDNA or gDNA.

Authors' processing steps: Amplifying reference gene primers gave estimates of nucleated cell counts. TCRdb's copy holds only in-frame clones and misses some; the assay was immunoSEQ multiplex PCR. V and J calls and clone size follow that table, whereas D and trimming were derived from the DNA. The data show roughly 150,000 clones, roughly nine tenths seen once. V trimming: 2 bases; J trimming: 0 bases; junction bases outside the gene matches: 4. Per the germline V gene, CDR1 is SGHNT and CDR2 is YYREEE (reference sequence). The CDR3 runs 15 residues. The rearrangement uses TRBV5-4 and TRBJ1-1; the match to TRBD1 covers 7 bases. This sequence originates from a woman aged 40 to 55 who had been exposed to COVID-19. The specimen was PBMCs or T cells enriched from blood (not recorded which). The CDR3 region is CASSLRTGVNTEAFF. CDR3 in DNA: TGTGCCAGCAGCTTACGAACAGGGGTGAACACTGAAGCTTTCTTT.